The clone carrying this T cell receptor beta chain was counted ten times or more. Together with a sample-barcoded 5' primer, a J-beta primer mix was included in a second PCR lasting 7 to 11 cycles. MiXCR, run by TCRdb on the 5' RACE reads, gives a single entry per CDR3 protein. The repertoire holds roughly 800,000 distinct CDR3 sequences, with roughly 25% as singletons. Trimming stripped 1 base from V and 0 bases from J, with 1 base between. The CDR3 spans 13 residues. Germline-derived CDR1 and CDR2 are LGHNT and FRNRAP. This sample is part of a study of blood T cells in healthy people across ages. This same sample was also part of a study on T cells of mothers and their children. That study reports: Sample barcodes and 2-4 random nucleotides were added by the M1S primer of the second PCR.

The rearrangement uses TRBV12-5 and TRBJ1-3; D is unresolved. The clonotype originates from a boy aged 10-17 years in good health. Sequenced material: blood. As DNA, the CDR3 is TGTGCTAGTGGTTTGGACTCTGGAAACACCATATATTTT. Translating it yields CASGLDSGNTIYF.